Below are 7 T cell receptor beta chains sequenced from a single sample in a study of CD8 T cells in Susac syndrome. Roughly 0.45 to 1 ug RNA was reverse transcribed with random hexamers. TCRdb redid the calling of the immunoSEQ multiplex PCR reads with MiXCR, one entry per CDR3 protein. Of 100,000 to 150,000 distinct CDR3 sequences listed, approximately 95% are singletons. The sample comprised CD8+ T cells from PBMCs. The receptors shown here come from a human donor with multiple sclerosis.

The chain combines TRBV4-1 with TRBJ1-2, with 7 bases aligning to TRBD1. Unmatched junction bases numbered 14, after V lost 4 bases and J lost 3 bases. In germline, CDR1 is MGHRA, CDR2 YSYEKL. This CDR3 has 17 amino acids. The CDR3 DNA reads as TGCGCCAGCAGCCGAACCTACGACAGGGAAAATTACTATGGCTACACCTTC. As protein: CASSRTYDRENYYGYTF.

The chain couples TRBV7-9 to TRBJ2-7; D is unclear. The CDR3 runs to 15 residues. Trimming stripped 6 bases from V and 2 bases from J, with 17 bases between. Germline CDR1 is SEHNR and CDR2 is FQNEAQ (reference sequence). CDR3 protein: CASSHPSLTPYEQYV. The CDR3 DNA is TGTGCCAGCAGTCATCCCTCACTCACTCCCTACGAGCAGTACGTC.

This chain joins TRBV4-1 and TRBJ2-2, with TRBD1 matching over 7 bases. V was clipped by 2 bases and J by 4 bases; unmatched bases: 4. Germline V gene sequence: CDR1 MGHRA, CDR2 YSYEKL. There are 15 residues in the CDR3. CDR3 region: CASSQTGVSTGELFF. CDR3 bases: TGCGCCAGCAGCCAAACAGGGGTGAGCACCGGGGAGCTGTTTTTT.

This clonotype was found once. CDR3 sequence reads: CASSLMGMGEQYF. In nucleotides, the CDR3 is TGTGCCAGCAGCTTGATGGGGATGGGAGAGCAGTACTTC. The chain is built from TRBV5-4 and TRBJ2-7; no definite D call. Trimming took off 1 base at V and 7 bases at J, with 12 bases between the two ends. This CDR3 spans 13 amino acids. CDR1 SGHNT and CDR2 YYREEE come from the germline V gene (reference sequence).

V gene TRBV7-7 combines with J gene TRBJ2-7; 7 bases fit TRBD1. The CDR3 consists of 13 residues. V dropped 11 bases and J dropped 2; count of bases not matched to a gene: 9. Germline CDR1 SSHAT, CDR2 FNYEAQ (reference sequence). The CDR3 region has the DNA TGTGCCGTGGGGGCAGGGGGTACCTACGAGCAGTACTTC. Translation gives CAVGAGGTYEQYF. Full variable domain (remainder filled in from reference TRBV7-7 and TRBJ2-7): GAGVSQSPRYKVTKRGQDVTLRCDPISSHATLYWYQQALGQGPEFLTYFNYEAQPDKSGLPSDRFSAERPEGSISTLTIQRTEQRDSAMYRCAVGAGGTYEQYFGPGTRLTVT.

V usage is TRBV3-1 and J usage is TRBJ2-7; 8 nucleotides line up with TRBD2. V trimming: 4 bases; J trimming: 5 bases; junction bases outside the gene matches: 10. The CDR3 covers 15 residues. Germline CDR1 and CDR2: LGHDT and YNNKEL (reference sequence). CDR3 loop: CASSPSGSYIDEQYF. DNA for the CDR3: TGTGCCAGCAGCCCTAGCGGGTCCTATATCGACGAGCAGTACTTC.

The CDR3 loop is CASSATSTDTQYF. The CDR3 region has the DNA TGTGCCAGCAGCGCCACTAGCACAGATACGCAGTATTTT. The genes are TRBV9 and TRBJ2-3; D not certain. Trimming left V 3 bases short and J 0 bases short, with 5 bases between. The CDR3 runs to 13 residues. Germline CDR1 is SGDLS and CDR2 is YYNGEE.